A selection of T cell receptor beta chains follows, all from one sample in a study of blood T cell repertoires in COVID-19. Produced via immunoSEQ multiplex PCR; TCRdb's table is partial and in-frame only. The sample includes some 140,000 clones, approximately 83% of them seen just once. The specimen sequenced was peripheral blood. The receptors were sampled from a woman aged 60-75 years with acute or convalescent COVID-19. The CDR3 runs from the conserved cysteine through the conserved F or W. D genes are given only for firm matches. A row's size may be missing; if present it is once, few, many or a size class.

V	length	D	J	size	CDR3	DNA
TRBV3-1/TRBV3-2	10	NA	TRBJ1-4	NA	CASRGVKLFF	TGTGCCAGCAGAGGGGTTAAACTGTTTTTT
TRBV27	13	TRBD1	TRBJ1-4	NA	CASSARDREKLFF	TGTGCCAGCAGTGCTCGGGACAGGGAGAAACTGTTTTTT
TRBV28	14	TRBD1	TRBJ1-1	NA	CASSRTGGYTEAFF	TGTGCCAGCAGTCGGACAGGGGGATACACTGAAGCTTTCTTT
TRBV4-1	14	NA	TRBJ1-2	NA	CASSPGDLDYGYTF	TGCGCCAGCAGCCCAGGGGATCTGGACTATGGCTACACCTTC
TRBV11-1	15	TRBD2	TRBJ2-1	NA	CASSSGGLRVNEQFF	TGTGCCAGCAGCTCGGGGGGTTTAAGGGTCAATGAGCAGTTCTTC
TRBV2	14	TRBD1	TRBJ1-1	once	CASRAQGANTEAFF	TGTGCCAGCAGGGCCCAGGGGGCTAACACTGAAGCTTTCTTT
TRBV2	15	TRBD1	TRBJ2-5	NA	CASTPGTGGLETQYF	TGTGCCAGCACCCCAGGGACAGGGGGCCTTGAGACCCAGTACTTC
TRBV5-8	14	NA	TRBJ2-3	NA	CASSLGQPTDTQYF	TGTGCCAGCAGCTTAGGACAGCCTACAGATACGCAGTATTTT
TRBV5-5	15	NA	TRBJ1-6	NA	CASSGRTALGVPLHF	TGTGCCAGCAGCGGCAGGACAGCCCTAGGGGTGCCCCTCCACTTT
TRBV27	16	TRBD1	TRBJ2-5	NA	CASSLQPRGRPETQYF	TGTGCCAGCAGTTTGCAGCCCAGGGGGCGCCCCGAGACCCAGTACTTC
TRBV14	15	NA	TRBJ1-1	NA	CASSQPGTLNTEAFF	TGTGCCAGCAGCCAGCCCGGGACACTAAACACTGAAGCTTTCTTT
TRBV5-1	15	TRBD2	TRBJ2-5	NA	CASSLGTSGQETQYF	TGCGCCAGCAGCTTGGGGACTAGCGGCCAAGAGACCCAGTACTTC
TRBV7-9	14	NA	TRBJ1-1	NA	CASSYNERGTEAFF	TGTGCCAGCAGCTACAACGAGCGGGGCACTGAAGCTTTCTTT
TRBV30	13	NA	TRBJ1-2	NA	CAWSVIGSYGYTF	TGTGCCTGGAGTGTTATTGGCAGCTATGGCTACACCTTC
TRBV7-7	13	TRBD1	TRBJ2-7	NA	CASSRGTGYEQYF	TGTGCTAGCAGCCGAGGGACAGGCTACGAGCAGTACTTC
TRBV2	17	NA	TRBJ2-1	NA	CASSPRPPGNRNNEQFF	TGTGCCAGCAGTCCCCGCCCCCCCGGTAACCGAAACAATGAGCAGTTCTTC
TRBV5-1	20	TRBD2	TRBJ2-5	NA	CASSLAPSTGKRGIQETQYF	TGCGCCAGCAGCTTGGCCCCCTCAACTGGGAAGCGGGGTATCCAAGAGACCCAGTACTTC
TRBV29-1	17	TRBD1	TRBJ1-2	NA	CSVTGGSLLEPNYGYTF	TGCAGCGTAACAGGGGGCTCTCTTCTAGAACCTAACTATGGCTACACCTTC
TRBV27	15	NA	TRBJ2-3	NA	CASSSRGLSTDTQYF	TGTGCCAGCAGTTCGCGGGGTCTTAGCACAGATACGCAGTATTTT
TRBV6-6	15	NA	TRBJ1-2	NA	CASSYPQDRNYGYTF	TGTGCCAGCAGTTACCCACAGGACCGTAACTATGGCTACACCTTC
TRBV6-1	17	TRBD1	TRBJ1-1	NA	CASSEYPGQGMRTEAFF	TGTGCCAGCAGTGAATACCCGGGACAGGGGATGAGGACTGAAGCTTTCTTT
TRBV3-1/TRBV3-2	14	NA	TRBJ2-7	NA	CASSQEQGRAEQYF	TGTGCCAGCAGCCAAGAACAGGGCCGGGCCGAGCAGTACTTC
TRBV27	15	NA	TRBJ2-1	NA	CASSLAPPGDNEQFF	TGTGCCAGCAGCTTGGCCCCCCCAGGGGACAATGAGCAGTTCTTC
TRBV5-1	15	NA	TRBJ1-1	NA	CASSTDRTLNTEAFF	TGCGCCAGCAGTACAGACAGGACCTTGAACACTGAAGCTTTCTTT
TRBV7-2	14	NA	TRBJ1-3	NA	CASSTGGVWNTIYF	TGTGCCAGCAGTACGGGGGGCGTATGGAACACCATATATTTT
TRBV5-1	15	TRBD2	TRBJ2-3	NA	CASSASGTSADTQYF	TGCGCCAGCAGCGCATCCGGGACTAGTGCAGATACGCAGTATTTT
TRBV29-1	12	TRBD1	TRBJ1-2	many	CSVADRGYGYTF	TGCAGCGTTGCGGACAGGGGCTATGGCTACACCTTC
TRBV29-1	13	TRBD1	TRBJ1-2	NA	CSVEGQGSYGYTF	TGCAGCGTTGAGGGACAGGGATCCTATGGCTACACCTTC
TRBV10-3	15	TRBD1	TRBJ1-6	few	CAISEGQGSESPLHF	TGTGCCATCAGTGAGGGACAGGGTTCCGAATCACCCCTCCACTTT
TRBV13	15	NA	TRBJ2-3	NA	CASSPPGLREGTQYF	TGTGCCAGCAGCCCCCCGGGACTTCGAGAGGGTACGCAGTATTTT
TRBV6-5	13	NA	TRBJ1-1	NA	CASSYLRTLEAFF	TGTGCCAGCAGTTACCTCCGGACACTTGAAGCTTTCTTT
TRBV5-4	17	TRBD1	TRBJ1-5	NA	CASSSTPTGVSNQPQHF	TGTGCCAGCAGCAGTACTCCGACAGGGGTTAGCAATCAGCCCCAGCATTTT
TRBV5-5	14	NA	TRBJ1-1	NA	CASSLHTGNTEAFF	TGTGCCAGCAGCTTACATACAGGGAACACTGAAGCTTTCTTT
TRBV4-1	16	TRBD1	TRBJ1-3	NA	CASSQQGASSGNTIYF	TGCGCCAGCAGCCAACAGGGGGCGTCGAGTGGAAACACCATATATTTT
TRBV19	16	TRBD1	TRBJ2-2	NA	CASASDRRTYTGELFF	TGTGCCAGTGCTTCGGACAGGAGAACCTACACCGGGGAGCTGTTTTTT
TRBV7-6	15	NA	TRBJ2-3	NA	CASSPLGSSEDTQYF	TGTGCCAGCAGCCCCCTAGGGAGCTCAGAGGATACGCAGTATTTT